Here is one T cell receptor (beta chain) with its context. Authors' analysis steps: Amplification from reference gene primers served as the basis for estimated nucleated cell counts. Measured with immunoSEQ multiplex PCR; TCRdb has only the in-frame clones, and not every one. V and J calls and clone size follow that table, whereas D and trimming were derived from the DNA. Among over 100,000 clones listed, 80% were seen once. The data are from a study of blood T cell repertoires in COVID-19. Study summary: The United States, Italy and Spain were the sources of the acute and convalescent COVID-19 samples. T cells, B-cell-depleted T cells, or PBMCs supplied cDNA or gDNA.

CDR1 and CDR2 from the germline V gene are SGDLS and YYNGEE. Germline trimming cut 5 bases from V and 1 base from J; bases unmatched to any gene: 8. This CDR3 comprises 16 residues. The sequencing sample was made of peripheral blood. V usage is TRBV9 and J usage is TRBJ1-1; TRBD1 aligns across 10 bases. This receptor was taken from a human donor in a cohort sampled during active or convalescent COVID-19. The CDR3 is CASSDRQGARNTEAFF. CDR3 coding DNA: TGTGCCAGCAGTGATCGACAGGGGGCGCGGAACACTGAAGCTTTCTTT.